The clone carrying this T cell receptor (beta chain) occurred a few times. Its cognate antigen is unknown. This record comes from a study of cytomegalovirus exposure and HLA in healthy donors. The PCR employed 60 Vbeta primers together with 13 Jbeta primers. Sequencing used immunoSEQ multiplex PCR; TCRdb keeps in-frame clones, though not all of them. The repertoire has around 95,000 clones, under 80% of them found once; the top ten carry about 1.8%. General observations from the study: In an earlier analysis, about 87% or about 30%: the productive usage of most TCR beta V segments.

This TCR was sampled from a male donor in good health and CMV-seronegative. The sample consisted of PBMCs.

For the CDR3, the DNA is TGTGCCAGCAGTCCCCCAGAAGGGGGCGCGCAAAATGAGCAGTTCTTC. Protein: CASSPPEGGAQNEQFF. The chain recombines TRBV28 with TRBJ2-1, with 7 bases fitting TRBD1. The CDR3 is made up of 16 amino acids. Germline V CDR1 and CDR2: MDHEN, SYDVKM. V shed 5 bases and J 7 bases; nucleotides not matched to a gene: 14.